The T cell receptor beta chain described here comes from a study of T and B cells in COVID-19 patients. The CDR3 contains 15 residues. V lost 0 bases and J lost 7, with 16 bases in between. CDR1 and CDR2 from the germline V gene are DFQATT and SNEGSKA (reference sequence). BIOMED2 TRB-A/B primer pools were used in multiplex TRB PCR. TCRdb fed the multiplex PCR reads into MiXCR, producing one record per CDR3 protein. This table holds 5,500 to 8,000 distinct CDR3 sequences, 20% to 25% found once. From blood, about 250-550 ng of genomic DNA served as TRB template. Sequencing was carried out using blood. The receptor's source is a human donor who had recovered from COVID-19. V and J are TRBV20-1 and TRBJ2-1; the D gene is possibly TRBD2 (7 bases). The CDR3 loop reads CSARDWGGASNEQFF. For the CDR3, the DNA is TGCAGTGCTAGAGATTGGGGGGGGGCCTCGAATGAGCAGTTCTTC.